Listed below are T cell receptor delta chains from one sample, sequenced in a study of Vδ1+ human thymocytes. TCRdb fed the multiplex PCR reads to CATT. The profile shows 70,000 to 90,000 delta-chain clones, roughly a third of them singletons. The sequencing sample was made of Vdelta1+ gamma-delta thymocytes from the thymus. These receptors came from a boy in the first two years of life who had congenital heart surgery. Both conserved end residues are part of each CDR3. D genes are given only for firm matches. Clone size, where shown, is once, few, many, or a class for clones that have expanded.

j_gene: TRDJ1; v_gene: TRDV1; d_gene: .; abundance: .; len: 17; CDR3aa: CALARNGGLSPTDKLIF; CDR3nt: TGTGCTCTTGCCCGAAACGGGGGCCTTTCCCCAACCGATAAACTCATCTTT
j_gene: TRDJ1; v_gene: TRDV1; d_gene: TRDD3; abundance: .; len: 20; CDR3aa: CALGNLAYWGIYSNTDKLIF; CDR3nt: TGTGCTCTTGGGAATTTGGCGTACTGGGGGATCTACTCCAACACCGATAAACTCATCTTT
j_gene: TRDJ1; v_gene: TRDV1; d_gene: .; abundance: .; len: 16; CDR3aa: CALGEFRGAHTDKLIF; CDR3nt: TGTGCTCTTGGGGAATTCCGGGGGGCCCACACCGATAAACTCATCTTT
j_gene: TRDJ1; v_gene: TRDV1; d_gene: .; abundance: .; len: 14; CDR3aa: CALRELKDTDKLIF; CDR3nt: TGTGCTCTTAGGGAACTAAAGGATACCGATAAACTCATCTTT
j_gene: TRDJ1; v_gene: TRDV1; d_gene: TRDD3; abundance: few; len: 19; CDR3aa: CALGELSEYWGIDTDKLIF; CDR3nt: TGTGCTCTTGGGGAACTATCGGAGTACTGGGGGATAGACACCGATAAACTCATCTTT
j_gene: TRDJ1; v_gene: TRDV1; d_gene: TRDD3; abundance: few; len: 24; CDR3aa: CALGEEMDPTKVLGLSPYTDKLIF; CDR3nt: TGTGCTCTTGGGGAAGAAATGGATCCCACCAAGGTACTGGGGCTCTCCCCGTACACCGATAAACTCATCTTT
j_gene: TRDJ1; v_gene: TRDV1; d_gene: TRDD3; abundance: .; len: 16; CDR3aa: CALGELNSGGRRKLIF; CDR3nt: TGTGCTCTTGGGGAACTCAACTCTGGGGGACGACGGAAACTCATCTTT
j_gene: TRDJ2; v_gene: TRDV1; d_gene: TRDD3; abundance: .; len: 23; CDR3aa: CALGLPTAILLGDTVALTAQLFF; CDR3nt: TGTGCTCTTGGCCTTCCTACGGCAATACTACTGGGGGATACGGTAGCTTTGACAGCACAACTCTTCTTT
j_gene: TRDJ1; v_gene: TRDV1; d_gene: TRDD3; abundance: .; len: 22; CDR3aa: CALGELSSYDAGGYTIPDKLIF; CDR3nt: TGTGCTCTTGGGGAACTCTCTTCCTACGATGCTGGGGGATACACCATCCCCGATAAACTCATCTTT
j_gene: TRDJ1; v_gene: TRDV1; d_gene: TRDD3; abundance: .; len: 17; CDR3aa: CALGPKPGGYGTDKLIF; CDR3nt: TGTGCTCTTGGACCAAAACCTGGGGGATACGGCACCGATAAACTCATCTTT
j_gene: TRDJ1; v_gene: TRDV1; d_gene: TRDD3; abundance: .; len: 22; CDR3aa: CALGETGPSSYWGIPYTDKLIF; CDR3nt: TGTGCTCTTGGGGAAACCGGGCCTTCCTCGTACTGGGGGATCCCGTACACCGATAAACTCATCTTT
j_gene: TRDJ1; v_gene: TRDV1; d_gene: TRDD2; abundance: few; len: 20; CDR3aa: CALGELTGLPTMGEIDKLIF; CDR3nt: TGTGCTCTTGGGGAACTTACGGGCCTTCCTACGATGGGAGAAATCGATAAACTCATCTTT
j_gene: TRDJ1; v_gene: TRDV1; d_gene: TRDD3; abundance: .; len: 15; CDR3aa: CAFSKRGDKSTKLIF; CDR3nt: TGTGCTTTTTCCAAAAGGGGGGATAAGAGCACAAAACTCATCTTT
j_gene: TRDJ1; v_gene: TRDV1; d_gene: TRDD3; abundance: few; len: 20; CDR3aa: CALGEPRGPTDWGATDKLIF; CDR3nt: TGTGCTCTTGGGGAACCCCGAGGTCCCACGGACTGGGGCGCGACCGATAAACTCATCTTT
j_gene: TRDJ1; v_gene: TRDV1; d_gene: TRDD3; abundance: few; len: 28; CDR3aa: CALGELPSPGAPPPPAYWGMGNTDKLIF; CDR3nt: TGTGCTCTTGGGGAACTACCAAGTCCCGGTGCGCCCCCTCCGCCTGCGTACTGGGGGATGGGGAACACCGATAAACTCATCTTT
j_gene: TRDJ1; v_gene: TRDV2; d_gene: .; abundance: .; len: 12; CDR3aa: CACDVRTGKLIF; CDR3nt: TGTGCCTGTGACGTCCGTACTGGGAAGCTCATCTTT
j_gene: TRDJ1; v_gene: TRDV1; d_gene: .; abundance: .; len: 17; CDR3aa: CALGHRFLRYHTDKLIF; CDR3nt: TGTGCTCTTGGGCACCGCTTCCTTCGATACCACACCGATAAACTCATCTTT
j_gene: TRDJ1; v_gene: TRDV1; d_gene: TRDD3; abundance: .; len: 21; CDR3aa: CALGESGYAPTTGGYTDKLIF; CDR3nt: TGTGCTCTTGGGGAAAGCGGGTACGCCCCTACTACTGGGGGATACACCGATAAACTCATCTTT
j_gene: TRDJ1; v_gene: TRDV1; d_gene: TRDD3; abundance: .; len: 21; CDR3aa: CALGEANPRLGDTRSTDKLIF; CDR3nt: TGTGCTCTTGGGGAAGCTAATCCTCGACTGGGGGATACGCGAAGCACCGATAAACTCATCTTT
j_gene: TRDJ1; v_gene: TRDV1; d_gene: .; abundance: .; len: 20; CDR3aa: CALGDPTVPSPGDSTDKLIF; CDR3nt: TGTGCTCTTGGGGACCCCACCGTACCTTCCCCGGGTGACTCCACCGATAAACTCATCTTT
j_gene: TRDJ1; v_gene: TRDV1; d_gene: .; abundance: few; len: 19; CDR3aa: CALGRGSPESYSYTDKLIF; CDR3nt: TGTGCTCTTGGGAGAGGGAGTCCCGAGTCGTATTCGTACACCGATAAACTCATCTTT
j_gene: TRDJ1; v_gene: TRDV1; d_gene: TRDD3; abundance: .; len: 29; CDR3aa: CALGVRTEALLLSLLGDTPGRPYTDKLIF; CDR3nt: TGTGCTCTTGGGGTAAGGACCGAAGCCTTGCTGCTGTCCTTACTGGGGGATACCCCGGGGAGGCCCTACACCGATAAACTCATCTTT
j_gene: TRDJ1; v_gene: TRDV1; d_gene: TRDD3; abundance: .; len: 18; CDR3aa: CALGEQASRGDSTDKLIF; CDR3nt: TGTGCTCTTGGGGAACAGGCGAGTCGGGGGGATAGCACCGATAAACTCATCTTT
j_gene: TRDJ1; v_gene: TRDV1; d_gene: .; abundance: few; len: 22; CDR3aa: CALGGRPSYNFTGGPGGDKLIF; CDR3nt: TGTGCTCTTGGGGGACGGCCTTCCTACAACTTTACTGGGGGACCGGGTGGCGATAAACTCATCTTT
j_gene: TRDJ1; v_gene: TRDV1; d_gene: TRDD3; abundance: .; len: 22; CDR3aa: CALGELGFQSFLRLGDSDKLIF; CDR3nt: TGTGCTCTTGGGGAACTAGGCTTCCAGAGCTTCCTACGACTGGGGGATTCCGATAAACTCATCTTT
j_gene: TRDJ1; v_gene: TRDV1; d_gene: TRDD3; abundance: once; len: 21; CDR3aa: CALGKTSSTVRWGIQGDKLIF; CDR3nt: TGTGCTCTTGGGAAAACTAGCAGCACTGTACGCTGGGGGATACAGGGCGATAAACTCATCTTT
j_gene: TRDJ1; v_gene: TRDV1; d_gene: .; abundance: .; len: 17; CDR3aa: CALGELTSCEYTDKLIF; CDR3nt: TGTGCTCTTGGGGAACTAACGAGTTGCGAGTACACCGATAAACTCATCTTT
j_gene: TRDJ1; v_gene: TRDV1; d_gene: .; abundance: .; len: 17; CDR3aa: CALGERVLSPGGDKLIF; CDR3nt: TGTGCTCTTGGGGAACGGGTTCTTTCCCCGGGGGGCGATAAACTCATCTTT
j_gene: TRDJ1; v_gene: TRDV1; d_gene: TRDD3; abundance: few; len: 21; CDR3aa: CALGVPRAGPGGYRGTDKLIF; CDR3nt: TGTGCTCTTGGGGTCCCCCGGGCAGGCCCTGGGGGATACCGAGGGACCGATAAACTCATCTTT
j_gene: TRDJ1; v_gene: TRDV2; d_gene: .; abundance: many; len: 13; CDR3aa: CACEGPGYWELIF; CDR3nt: TGTGCCTGTGAAGGCCCGGGTTACTGGGAACTCATCTTT
j_gene: TRDJ1; v_gene: TRDV1; d_gene: TRDD3; abundance: .; len: 21; CDR3aa: CALGETSCAFDPYWGSGKLIF; CDR3nt: TGTGCTCTTGGGGAAACTTCGTGTGCCTTCGATCCTTACTGGGGGTCAGGTAAACTCATCTTT
j_gene: TRDJ1; v_gene: TRDV1; d_gene: .; abundance: few; len: 16; CDR3aa: CALGELHAGGTDKLIF; CDR3nt: TGTGCCCTTGGGGAACTTCACGCCGGGGGAACTGATAAACTCATCTTT
j_gene: TRDJ1; v_gene: TRDV1; d_gene: TRDD3; abundance: .; len: 20; CDR3aa: CALGETGLLHGGFGSDKLIF; CDR3nt: TGTGCTCTTGGGGAAACCGGGCTTCTGCATGGGGGATTCGGGTCCGATAAACTCATCTTT
j_gene: TRDJ1; v_gene: TRDV1; d_gene: TRDD3; abundance: .; len: 18; CDR3aa: CALGELGAHWGNTDKLIF; CDR3nt: TGTGCTCTTGGGGAACTCGGGGCCCACTGGGGGAACACCGATAAACTCATCTTT
j_gene: TRDJ1; v_gene: TRDV2; d_gene: .; abundance: few; len: 15; CDR3aa: CACDTLGPNTDKPIF; CDR3nt: TGTGCCTGTGACACCCTGGGGCCTAACACCGATAAACCCATCTTT
j_gene: TRDJ1; v_gene: TRDV1; d_gene: TRDD2; abundance: .; len: 18; CDR3aa: CALGEFLPYWRYTDKLIF; CDR3nt: TGTGCTCTTGGGGAATTCCTACCCTACTGGAGATACACCGATAAACTCATCTTT
j_gene: TRDJ1; v_gene: TRDV1; d_gene: TRDD3; abundance: .; len: 18; CDR3aa: CALGERSQRGDMPDKLIF; CDR3nt: TGTGCTCTTGGGGAACGATCGCAACGGGGGGATATGCCCGATAAACTCATCTTT
j_gene: TRDJ1; v_gene: TRDV1; d_gene: TRDD3; abundance: .; len: 17; CDR3aa: CALGAIVLGDTTDKLIF; CDR3nt: TGTGCTCTTGGTGCGATAGTACTGGGGGATACAACCGATAAACTCATCTTT
j_gene: TRDJ1; v_gene: TRDV1; d_gene: TRDD3; abundance: .; len: 18; CDR3aa: CALGEPANWGIISDKLIF; CDR3nt: TGTGCTCTTGGGGAACCCGCCAACTGGGGGATCATATCCGATAAACTCATCTTT
j_gene: TRDJ1; v_gene: TRDV1; d_gene: TRDD3; abundance: .; len: 21; CDR3aa: CALGNTARLWGDTGYTDKLIF; CDR3nt: TGTGCTCTTGGGAATACTGCTCGGTTATGGGGGGATACGGGATACACCGATAAACTCATCTTT
j_gene: TRDJ1; v_gene: TRDV1; d_gene: .; abundance: .; len: 20; CDR3aa: CARGDHSRPTGLADTDKLIF; CDR3nt: TGTGCTCGTGGGGACCATTCCCGCCCTACTGGCCTAGCGGACACCGATAAACTCATCTTT
j_gene: TRDJ1; v_gene: TRDV1; d_gene: TRDD3; abundance: few; len: 19; CDR3aa: CALGKLVRGGGLTTDKLIF; CDR3nt: TGTGCTCTTGGGAAGCTCGTTCGGGGTGGGGGACTCACGACCGATAAACTCATCTTT
j_gene: TRDJ1; v_gene: TRDV1; d_gene: TRDD3; abundance: .; len: 18; CDR3aa: CALGGAPLLGEHTDKLIF; CDR3nt: TGTGCTCTTGGGGGAGCGCCCCTACTGGGGGAGCACACCGATAAACTCATCTTT
j_gene: TRDJ1; v_gene: TRDV2; d_gene: TRDD3; abundance: .; len: 19; CDR3aa: CASDTPYLGGGYVADKLIF; CDR3nt: TGTGCCAGTGACACACCGTATCTCGGTGGGGGATACGTCGCAGATAAACTCATCTTT